This entry lists 24 T cell receptor beta chains sequenced from one sample in a study of lymphopenia after photon versus proton radiotherapy. Repertoires were generated with immunoSEQ multiplex PCR, while TCRdb's copy carries only in-frame clones and drops some. Of roughly 64,000 clones in the sample, approximately 86% were seen once. Source: peripheral blood, taken from a patient treated with proton-based radiotherapy. The origin of the receptors is a man of 80 years or more with esophageal cancer.

For this clone: The sample contains more than one DNA sequence encoding this CDR3. J is TRBJ1-2 and V is TRBV7-2; 7 nucleotides line up with TRBD1. The ends lost 0 bases at V and 0 bases at J; junction bases unmatched: 7. CDR1 and CDR2 (germline): SGHTA, FQGNSA. The CDR3 is made up of 17 amino acids. This CDR3 is CASSLAAGGSANYGYTF. CDR3 coding DNA: TGTGCCAGCAGCTTAGCGGCAGGGGGTTCCGCTAACTATGGCTACACCTTC.

The chain joins TRBV11-2 to TRBJ2-2; D is uncertain. Germline V gene data show CDR1 as SGHAT and CDR2 as FQNNGV. The CDR3 runs to 15 residues. The V and J ends lost 0 bases and 4 bases respectively, with 9 bases between them. In nucleotides, the CDR3 is TGTGCCAGCAGCTTAGACTGGTTCACCACCGGGGAGCTGTTTTTT. Protein product: CASSLDWFTTGELFF.

This clone was counted once. The rearrangement uses TRBV5-4 and TRBJ2-3; 9 positions match TRBD2. The trim removed 4 bases at V and 2 bases at J, leaving 8 bases unmatched. Germline V gives CDR1 SGHNT, CDR2 YYREEE (reference sequence). The CDR3 sequence is 16 residues long. As DNA, the CDR3 is TGTGCCAGCAGCCGACCTATAGCGGGAGACACAGATACGCAGTATTTT. Its protein is CASSRPIAGDTDTQYF.

The chain joins TRBV28 to TRBJ2-2; D is possibly TRBD1 (5 bases). The germline V and J ends were trimmed by 3 bases and 3 bases, with 11 bases remaining between them. Per germline, CDR1 MDHEN and CDR2 SYDVKM. The CDR3 is 15 residues long. Written as DNA, the CDR3 is TGTGCCAGCAGTTTCTTAACAGGAGACACCGGGGAGCTGTTTTTT. Protein: CASSFLTGDTGELFF.

A word on this clone: The same CDR3 is also encoded by other DNA sequences in this sample. This sequence joins TRBV4-1 and TRBJ2-5, with 8 bases fitting TRBD2. The CDR3 is 17 amino acids. V dropped 3 bases and J dropped 1; count of bases not matched to a gene: 10. Germline CDR1 is MGHRA and CDR2 is YSYEKL. The CDR3 spells CASSHPLAGGRQETQYF. CDR3 in DNA: TGCGCCAGCAGCCACCCCCTGGCGGGGGGCCGCCAAGAGACCCAGTACTTC.

This clone was picked up many times. The chain has TRBV19 and TRBJ2-7, with TRBD2 as a possible D gene (6 bases). The length of the CDR3 is 17 residues. Germline V CDR1 and CDR2: LNHDA, SQIVND (reference sequence). V lost 1 base and J 2 bases, leaving 18 bases between the germline ends. CDR3 protein: CASSIVGKGGGPYEQYF. In DNA form, the CDR3 reads TGTGCCAGTAGTATAGTAGGTAAAGGAGGAGGGCCCTACGAGCAGTACTTC.

The J gene is TRBJ1-4, the V gene TRBV5-4; D unresolved. CDR1 is SGHNT and CDR2 is YYREEE in the germline V gene (reference sequence). This CDR3 has 15 residues. Between the trimmed V and J ends, which lost 1 base and 4 bases, there was a span of 11 bases. The CDR3 loop is CASSLRAHGNEKLFF. The CDR3 nucleotides read TGTGCCAGCAGCTTGAGGGCGCACGGTAATGAAAAACTGTTTTTT.

V and J are TRBV15 and TRBJ2-7; 8 bases fit TRBD2. CDR3 size: 16 residues. Germline V gives CDR1 LNHNV, CDR2 YYDKDF (reference sequence). V was clipped by 5 bases and J by 4 bases; unmatched bases: 13. DNA of the CDR3: TGTGCCACCAGCCCGGGAGGGCTTAGGGGCCTTTACGAGCAGTACTTC. This gives the protein CATSPGGLRGLYEQYF.

The chain recombines TRBV15 with TRBJ2-7; D remains unclear. The CDR3 has 14 residues. The V gene's germline CDR1 is LNHNV and CDR2 YYDKDF (reference sequence). Deletions cut 0 bases from V and 3 bases from J, with 9 bases between. CDR3 nucleotides: TGTGCCACCAGCAGAGAAGGCACTCACTACGAGCAGTACTTC. Translated, it gives CATSREGTHYEQYF.

The V and J genes are TRBV29-1 and TRBJ1-1, with D uncertain. CDR1 and CDR2 from the germline V gene are SQVTM and ANQGSEA. The CDR3 contains 12 residues. The V end was cut by 7 bases, the J end by 8 bases, with 17 bases between. The CDR3 spells CSGWEEVSEAFF. The CDR3 nucleotides are TGCAGCGGTTGGGAGGAAGTATCCGAAGCTTTCTTT. Full variable domain (rest looked up from reference TRBV29-1 and TRBJ1-1): SAVISQKPSRDICQRGTSLTIQCQVDSQVTMMFWYRQQPGQSLTLIATANQGSEATYESGFVIDKFPISRPNLTFSTLTVSNMSPEDSSIYLCSGWEEVSEAFFGQGTRLTVV.

CDR3 nucleotide sequence: TGTGCCAGCAGCCCACGCGGCGGTCAAAATTCACCCCTCCACTTT. Its translation: CASSPRGGQNSPLHF. The V call is TRBV5-6, the J call TRBJ1-6, with no clear D. Germline lookup yields CDR1 SGHDT and CDR2 YYEEEE. CDR3 size: 15 residues. Trimming cost V 4 bases and J 7 bases, with 15 bases left between them.

This clone was picked up one time. The V and J genes are TRBV6-6 and TRBJ1-5; D ambiguous. CDR3 length: 14 amino acids. V dropped 6 bases and J dropped 0 bases, with 9 bases sitting between them. The V gene's germline CDR1 is MNHNY and CDR2 SVGAGI (reference sequence). The CDR3 sequence: CASSRDRSNQPQHF. Here the CDR3 DNA reads TGTGCCAGCAGCCGCGACCGTAGCAATCAGCCCCAGCATTTT.

Only one count was recorded for this clone. The chain carries TRBV5-8 and TRBJ1-6; D is possibly TRBD1 (5 bases). Germline-derived CDR1 and CDR2 are SGHTS and YDEGEE. V was shortened by 2 bases and J by 7 bases, with 10 bases between the two germline ends. CDR3 length: 14 residues. CDR3 sequence: CASSFTGWNSPLHF. In DNA, the CDR3 is TGTGCCAGCAGCTTTACAGGCTGGAATTCACCCCTCCACTTT.

The J gene is TRBJ1-2, the V gene TRBV5-6, with TRBD1 identical over 8 bases. The V and J ends lost 3 bases and 4 bases, in that order; junction bases with no gene match: 8. CDR3 length: 15 residues. The germline V gene encodes CDR1 SGHDT and CDR2 YYEEEE. The CDR3 coding sequence is TGTGCCAGCAGCTATATAACAGGGGGAGGCTATGGCTACACCTTC. It translates to CASSYITGGGYGYTF. Based on the CDR3 plus reference TRBV5-6 and TRBJ1-2, the full variable domain is DAGVTQSPTHLIKTRGQQVTLRCSPKSGHDTVSWYQQALGQGPQFIFQYYEEEERQRGNFPDRFSGHQFPNYSSELNVNALLLGDSALYLCASSYITGGGYGYTFGSGTRLTVV.

V and J are TRBV6-1 and TRBJ1-2; D may be TRBD1 (6 bases). With 5 bases removed from V and 4 bases from J, the gap between germline ends came to 17 bases. Germline values: CDR1 MNHNS, CDR2 SASEGT. The CDR3 is 15 residues long. The CDR3 nucleotides read TGTGCCAGCAGTCCCCGACAGGCACGAGGCTATGGCTACACCTTC. Amino acids: CASSPRQARGYGYTF.

V usage is TRBV4-1 and J usage is TRBJ2-5; TRBD2 matches at 9 bases. Unmatched junction bases numbered 13, after V lost 4 bases and J lost 4 bases. Germline assignment: CDR1 MGHRA and CDR2 YSYEKL. CDR3 length: 17 residues. This chain's CDR3 is CASSPRGGARGGETQYF. The CDR3 DNA sequence: TGCGCCAGCAGCCCGAGGGGAGGGGCGCGGGGGGGAGAGACCCAGTACTTC.

V usage is TRBV11-3 and J usage is TRBJ2-3; D is unclear. Germline-derived CDR1 and CDR2 are SGHNT and YENEEA. The V end lost 5 bases, the J end lost 2 bases, and 2 bases lay between the germline ends. The CDR3 is 11 amino acids. The CDR3 DNA reads TGTGCCAGCAGCCTCACAGATACGCAGTATTTT. This encodes CASSLTDTQYF.

This clone has only one observation. CDR3: CATSSTGLAGPTDTQYF. The DNA for the CDR3 is TGTGCCACCAGCAGTACCGGACTAGCGGGCCCGACAGATACGCAGTATTTT. This sequence joins TRBV15 and TRBJ2-3; 11 positions agree with TRBD2. Trimming at V came to 3 bases and at J to 3 bases, leaving 8 bases not matched to a gene. CDR1 is LNHNV and CDR2 is YYDKDF in the germline V gene (reference sequence). The CDR3 has 17 amino acids.

The rearrangement uses TRBV2 and TRBJ1-5, with D unresolved. CDR3 length: 13 amino acids. Trimming cost V 3 bases and J 1 base, with 4 bases left between them. Germline loops: CDR1 SNHLY, CDR2 FYNNEI. Here the CDR3 reads CASSDASNQPQHF. The CDR3 bases are TGTGCCAGCAGTGACGCGAGCAATCAGCCCCAGCATTTT.

This clone was seen once. The gene calls are TRBV5-4 and TRBJ2-7; D unresolved. Germline lookup yields CDR1 SGHNT and CDR2 YYREEE (reference sequence). V was trimmed by 5 bases and J by 2 bases, leaving 11 bases between them. The CDR3 is 13 residues long. The CDR3 here is CASSYGRAYEQYF. The CDR3 nucleotides read TGTGCCAGCAGTTATGGACGCGCCTACGAGCAGTACTTC.

This chain joins TRBV11-3 and TRBJ2-5; D unresolved. This CDR3 has 8 amino acids. The V end lost 9 bases, the J end lost 4 bases, and 0 bases lay between the germline ends. The germline V gene has CDR1 SGHNT and CDR2 YENEEA. CDR3 nucleotide sequence: TGTGCCAGAGAGACCCAGTACTTC. It yields the protein CARETQYF.

This chain connects TRBV7-2 to TRBJ2-3, with 8 bases identical to TRBD2. Losses at the gene ends were 2 bases for V and 5 bases for J; bases not matched to a gene: 9. The CDR3 totals 16 residues. The germline gives CDR1 SGHTA, CDR2 FQGNSA. For the CDR3, the DNA is TGTGCCAGCAGCTTAAATTCAGCGGGGGCCGGAGATACGCAGTATTTT. Protein sequence: CASSLNSAGAGDTQYF.

This clone was found a few times. The gene calls are TRBV28 and TRBJ1-3; D not certain. Germline loops: CDR1 MDHEN, CDR2 SYDVKM. The V end lost 7 bases, the J end lost 0 bases, and 7 bases lay between the germline ends. The CDR3 is 13 residues long. Here the CDR3 reads CASIMGSGNTIYF. The CDR3 region has the DNA TGTGCCAGCATTATGGGCTCTGGAAACACCATATATTTT.

This chain joins TRBV4-1 and TRBJ1-4; D is perhaps TRBD1 (5 bases). The ends were cut back, 3 bases at V and 2 bases at J, with 13 bases in the middle. This CDR3 has 16 residues. Germline V lookup: CDR1 MGHRA, CDR2 YSYEKL. CDR3 DNA: TGCGCCAGCAGCCAGGGTCGTGGGGCTACTAATGAAAAACTGTTTTTT. It yields the protein CASSQGRGATNEKLFF.